Given below is one T cell receptor (beta chain) in context. What antigen it recognizes has not been identified. No quality values exist for individual bases; no much larger clone is one base distant. All donors were healthy Caucasians. This sample stems from a study of identical twins (dated by TCRdb to 2016 to 2017). About the investigation overall: To test whether fetal clonotypes persist, this study deep-sequenced TCR alpha and beta repertoires from monozygotic twins, from unrelated adults of various ages, and from cord blood. To rule out contamination, replicate twin experiments were performed at different times with different library preparation protocols. Overall results and qualifications from the work: Fewer insertions were carried by abundant cord blood beta clonotypes; a weaker similar trend was observed in young adult naive repertoires, while no such trend was observed in memory repertoires. Compared with coincidental sharing between unrelated individuals, out-of-frame TCR alpha sequences shared between twins had an excess of sequences with low generation probability. Because the same donors could not be followed over many years, the conclusions depended on cross-sectional statistical analysis. Recombination models systematically underestimated out-of-frame TCR alpha sharing in monozygotic twins but agreed with sharing between unrelated individuals. Excess twin sharing in beta out-of-frame sequences was weaker because fewer shared sequences lowered the signal-to-noise ratio. Zero-insertion analyses could be partly confounded by invariant T cells such as MAIT and iNKT, though diverse VJ usage argued against such confounding for most clonotypes.

Libraries were built with 5' RACE. Sequencing took place on an Illumina HiSeq 2000. Template switching added a universal primer binding site, and the final cDNA carried a unique molecular identifier that allowed TCR cDNA molecules to be counted accurately. Specific primers in the conserved constant-segment region were used to synthesize first-strand cDNA for TCR alpha and beta chains. Each cDNA library was double barcoded, with a SMART-Mk sample barcode plus Illumina barcodes, to control for contamination. TruSeq adapter sequences along with Illumina sample barcodes were introduced in two successive PCR steps. The TCR alpha and beta cDNA libraries were sequenced on the Illumina HiSeq platform using custom primers. On the study's bioinformatics: Unique molecular identifiers were extracted from raw reads with MiGEC, and CDR3 positions were determined with MiXCR. For each individual, recombination models were inferred using an EM algorithm with the repgenHMM and IGoR tools. Shared clonotypes were analyzed with the tcR package in R, and sharing was normalized by the product of cloneset sizes. Out-of-frame nonproductive sequences were analyzed to study raw recombination free of thymic and clonal selection effects. TCRdb applied fastp at Q25 and MiXCR to the public reads, then kept only in-frame beta chains. Duplicate CDR3 protein sequences are folded into a single record with the most common DNA and genes. TCRdb, rather than the study authors, made the V and J calls. Counted in this sample were about 1.7 million distinct CDR3 sequences; around a third of them appeared once. The ten biggest clones cover 0.25% to 0.3% of the sample.

The CDR3 goes from the cysteine to the phenylalanine over 16 residues. Just the 48-base CDR3 DNA is kept, in frame starting at base 1. The germline V gene gives CDR1 as KGHDR and CDR2 as SFDVKD. Trimming at the junction amounts to 2 bases on V and 0 bases on J, and the germline ends lie 10 bases apart. Sequenced: cord blood. The receptor chain draws on TRBV24-1 and TRBJ2-1; the best D guess is TRBD2, with 5 bases matching. The receptor was derived from a newborn girl in good health. The nucleotide sequence is TGTGCCACCAGTGATTCACCGGGATTCTCCTACAATGAGCAGTTCTTC. This is translated as CATSDSPGFSYNEQFF.